The rows below give T cell receptor beta chains drawn from one sample of a study of regulatory T cells. The assay was immunoSEQ multiplex PCR, and TCRdb's table has in-frame clones only and misses some. Of under 30,000 clones in the sample, roughly 90% were seen once. Material for sequencing was conventional CD4+ T cells sorted from blood. Every receptor here comes from a child under 18 with CD3G deficiency. The CDR3 runs from the conserved cysteine through the conserved F or W. A D gene is named only where the DNA matches it firmly.

V gene,D gene,J gene,CDR3 DNA,CDR3 protein
TRBV28,NA,TRBJ2-6,TGTGCCAGCAGTTCCAGGGCTGGGGCCAACGTCCTGACTTTC,CASSSRAGANVLTF
TRBV7-2,TRBD1,TRBJ2-1,TGTGCCAGCAGCTCGGGACAGGGGGGCCCTAGCTCCTACAATGAGCAGTTCTTC,CASSSGQGGPSSYNEQFF
TRBV11-2,NA,TRBJ2-7,TGTGCCAGCAGCTACGACTCCTTTCGAGCGTACGAGCAGTACTTC,CASSYDSFRAYEQYF
TRBV6-1,NA,TRBJ1-2,TGTGCCAGCAGTGATCGGGCGCGCCCACACTATGGCTACACCTTC,CASSDRARPHYGYTF
TRBV28,TRBD2,TRBJ2-1,TGTGCCAGCAGTCGGTCTAGCGGCTCCTACAATGAGCAGTTCTTC,CASSRSSGSYNEQFF
TRBV19,TRBD1,TRBJ1-1,TGTGCCAGTAGTATGACAGGGTTGAACACTGAAGCTTTCTTT,CASSMTGLNTEAFF
TRBV19,NA,TRBJ2-2,TGTGCCAGTACCGCACAGAGAGGCACCGGGGAGCTGTTTTTT,CASTAQRGTGELFF
TRBV28,TRBD2,TRBJ2-1,TGTGCCAGCAGTTTTGAGGGAGGGCCCTACAATGAGCAGTTCTTC,CASSFEGGPYNEQFF
TRBV6-1,NA,TRBJ2-1,TGTGCCAGCAGCTCAAATTTCCGGGGTGAGCAGTTCTTC,CASSSNFRGEQFF
TRBV6-6,NA,TRBJ2-3,TGTGCCAGCAGTTCGGAAACGCGGACGCAGTATTTT,CASSSETRTQYF
TRBV6-1,NA,TRBJ2-7,TGTGCCAGCAGTGAACACCACGAGCAGTACTTC,CASSEHHEQYF
TRBV7-9,NA,TRBJ2-5,TGTGCCAGCAGCTTAGGGACAGCCGGTGGGCAAGAGACCCAGTACTTC,CASSLGTAGGQETQYF